A selection of T cell receptor beta chains follows, all from one sample in a study of blood T cell repertoires in COVID-19. Sequenced by immunoSEQ multiplex PCR; TCRdb stores in-frame clones only, minus some. Of 150,000 to 200,000 clones listed, roughly 82% were seen once; the top ten hold more than 4%. Sequencing used PBMCs or T cells enriched from blood (not recorded which). These receptors all stem from a woman aged 60-75 years with acute COVID-19. Both conserved end residues are part of each CDR3. Fields, in order: CDR3 length, J gene, D gene, V gene, clone size, CDR3 protein, CDR3 DNA. A D gene is named only where the DNA matches it firmly. Clone sizes are given selectively: once, few, many, or a class where the clone is expanded.

cdr3_length: 15
j_call: TRBJ2-2
d_call: .
v_call: TRBV7-2
clone_size: few
cdr3_aa: CASSLLQGRTGELFF
cdr3_nt: TGTGCCAGCAGCTTATTACAAGGCAGGACCGGGGAGCTGTTTTTT

cdr3_length: 15
j_call: TRBJ2-1
d_call: TRBD2
v_call: TRBV7-2
clone_size: .
cdr3_aa: CASSTEAGSYNEQFF
cdr3_nt: TGTGCCAGCAGCACGGAAGCGGGGTCCTACAATGAGCAGTTCTTC

cdr3_length: 13
j_call: TRBJ1-1
d_call: .
v_call: TRBV7-2
clone_size: .
cdr3_aa: CASSLRLDTEAFF
cdr3_nt: TGTGCCAGCAGCTTACGACTGGACACTGAAGCTTTCTTT

cdr3_length: 13
j_call: TRBJ1-2
d_call: .
v_call: TRBV6-5
clone_size: .
cdr3_aa: CASSYGTSTGYTF
cdr3_nt: TGTGCCAGCAGTTACGGGACATCCACCGGCTACACCTTC

cdr3_length: 12
j_call: TRBJ1-1
d_call: .
v_call: TRBV6-5
clone_size: .
cdr3_aa: CASSPGNTEAFF
cdr3_nt: TGTGCCAGCAGTCCAGGAAACACTGAAGCTTTCTTT

cdr3_length: 17
j_call: TRBJ2-5
d_call: TRBD2
v_call: TRBV2
clone_size: .
cdr3_aa: CASSGTSGRISQETQYF
cdr3_nt: TGTGCCAGCAGTGGGACTAGCGGGAGAATATCCCAAGAGACCCAGTACTTC

cdr3_length: 16
j_call: TRBJ2-7
d_call: .
v_call: TRBV21-1
clone_size: .
cdr3_aa: CASSAPRGEGSYEQYF
cdr3_nt: TGTGCCAGCAGCGCCCCGCGGGGTGAGGGTTCCTACGAGCAGTACTTC

cdr3_length: 12
j_call: TRBJ1-1
d_call: .
v_call: TRBV5-1
clone_size: .
cdr3_aa: CASSLDQGEAFF
cdr3_nt: TGCGCCAGCAGCTTGGATCAGGGGGAAGCTTTCTTT

cdr3_length: 15
j_call: TRBJ2-2
d_call: TRBD2
v_call: TRBV24-1
clone_size: .
cdr3_aa: CATSGPSGVTGELFF
cdr3_nt: TGTGCCACCAGTGGACCTAGCGGAGTCACCGGGGAGCTGTTTTTT

cdr3_length: 14
j_call: TRBJ2-7
d_call: .
v_call: TRBV10-2
clone_size: .
cdr3_aa: CASSLGRGTYEQYF
cdr3_nt: TGCGCCAGCAGCCTCGGACGGGGGACCTACGAGCAGTACTTC

cdr3_length: 14
j_call: TRBJ1-1
d_call: .
v_call: TRBV5-1
clone_size: .
cdr3_aa: CASSWRVSNTEAFF
cdr3_nt: TGCGCCAGCAGCTGGCGGGTTTCGAACACTGAAGCTTTCTTT

cdr3_length: 15
j_call: TRBJ2-1
d_call: TRBD2
v_call: TRBV5-1
clone_size: .
cdr3_aa: CASSYSGLADNEQFF
cdr3_nt: TGCGCCAGCAGCTACAGCGGACTAGCTGACAATGAGCAGTTCTTC

cdr3_length: 16
j_call: TRBJ2-4
d_call: TRBD2
v_call: TRBV2
clone_size: .
cdr3_aa: CASSEGTRGGLNIQYF
cdr3_nt: TGTGCCAGCAGTGAAGGCACTCGGGGGGGGTTAAACATTCAGTACTTC